This T cell receptor (beta chain) was sequenced in a study of beta chain features in type 1 diabetes. A note on this clone: Its antigen is currently unknown.

Regarding the study as a whole: PCR might pick shorter templates more often, in the same way for patients and controls. Insertions at VDJ junctions were less frequent in type 1 diabetes patients. These patients also deleted more nucleotides at the same junctions. Shortening of TCRB CDR3s, moderate but significant, appeared in all four CD4+ subsets of Type 1 diabetes patients.

Every isolated RNA sample was fully reverse transcribed, so sequencing captured expressed TCRB transcripts. TCRdb's copy holds only in-frame clones and misses some; the assay was immunoSEQ multiplex PCR. The sample has around 260,000 clones, approximately 25% seen once; the top ten hold about 0.012%. The clonotype comes from a young woman with type 1 diabetes. The sample was naive CD4+ T cells from blood.

The CDR3 DNA is TGTGCCAGCAGCGCCGAGACAGGCCTACAAGAGACCCAGTACTTC. Amino acids: CASSAETGLQETQYF. The chain carries TRBV9 and TRBJ2-5; tentatively, D is TRBD1 (6 bases). This CDR3 is built from 15 residues. The V end was cut by 3 bases, the J end by 2 bases, with 14 bases between. CDR1 is SGDLS, CDR2 YYNGEE, per germline.